This TCR beta chain emerged from a study of CD8 T cells in ankylosing spondylitis. Study results and limitations: Disease-associated clones were CD8+ and fairly uncommon in peripheral blood. A TCR beta motif of about eight highly homologous variants seemed to mark ankylosing spondylitis blood.

This clonotype turned up a few times. Antigen unknown. CDR3 size: 13 residues. Germline-derived CDR1 and CDR2 are KGHSY and FQNENV. The V end was cut by 4 bases, the J end by 6 bases, with 13 bases between. Libraries of TCR beta came from quantitative 5'-RACE with molecular barcodes. In TCRdb, the 5' RACE reads were re-called with MiXCR into one record per CDR3 protein. The repertoire holds just under 550,000 distinct CDR3 sequences, with more than 9.5% as singletons. The sequencing input was blood, either unsorted or a sorted T cell fraction (not recorded which). The rearrangement joins TRBV16 to TRBJ2-7; weak D call: TRBD1 (5 bases). The origin of this receptor is a male donor with ankylosing spondylitis. CDR3 nucleotide sequence: TGTGCCAGCAGCCCTGGACACACGGGCGAGCAGTACGTC. Its protein is CASSPGHTGEQYV.